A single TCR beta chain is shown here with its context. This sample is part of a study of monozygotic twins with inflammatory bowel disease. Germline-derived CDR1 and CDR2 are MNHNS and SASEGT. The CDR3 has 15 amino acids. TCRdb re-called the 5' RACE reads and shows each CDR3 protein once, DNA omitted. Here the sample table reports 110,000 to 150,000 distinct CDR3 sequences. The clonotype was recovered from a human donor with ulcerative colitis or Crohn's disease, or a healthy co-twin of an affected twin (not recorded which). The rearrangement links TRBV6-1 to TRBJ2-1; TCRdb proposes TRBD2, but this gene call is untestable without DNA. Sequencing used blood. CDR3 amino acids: CASSVNSGSVNEQFF.